This T cell receptor (beta chain) was retrieved from a study of shared clonotypes between healthy human individuals. Study context: Donors were two women and a few men aged 18 to 49.

As regards this clone: This CDR3 is also generated by other DNA sequences in the sample.

Produced via immunoSEQ multiplex PCR; TCRdb's table is partial and in-frame only. The sample lists around 650,000 clones; 96% were seen once. Terminally differentiated effector memory CD45RA+ cells were left out of the naive CD8 fraction, which was CD45RO-negative and positively selected for CCR7. Trimming pared 3 bases from V and 0 bases from J, leaving 5 bases between. This CDR3 has 13 amino acids. Germline assignment: CDR1 LNHDA and CDR2 SQIVND (reference sequence). The chain has TRBV19 and TRBJ1-1; D is ambiguous. The sequencing input was naive CD8+ T cells sorted from blood. The source is a woman aged 25 to 39 in good health. The CDR3 loop reads CASSIWVNTEAFF. The CDR3 nucleotides read TGTGCCAGTAGTATCTGGGTGAACACTGAAGCTTTCTTT.